The TCR beta chain described here comes from a study of radiation and T cells in renal cell carcinoma (dated by TCRdb to 2020 to 2021). In terms of the full investigation: In total, roughly 53 samples underwent TCR beta sequencing: around 26 tumors plus 27 peripheral blood samples. Across all 50 or so samples, 3.5 million to 4.5 million unique CDR3 nucleotide sequences encoding roughly 2,800,000 unique CDR3 amino acid sequences were identified. The last blood draw happened 4 weeks after radiation, timed to coincide with nephrectomy.

The sample's time point, from its label and the paper: blood 4 weeks post-SBRT, at nephrectomy. Reading the label with the study, this specimen's treatment or condition is: 15 Gy SBRT to primary tumor, nephrectomy 4 weeks later. The samples were drawn from a clinical trial, where primary renal cell carcinomas were treated with 15 Gy of stereotactic body radiation therapy and then removed by nephrectomy 4 weeks afterward. To track tumor-enriched clonotypes, serial peripheral blood was sampled from radiation-treated patients at baseline and at 2 weeks and 4 weeks after SBRT. Renal cell carcinoma with clear cell pathology was present in all patients. The QIAamp DNA Blood Mini Kit (Qiagen) was used to prepare genomic DNA for TCR sequencing. Only samples passing all quality control checks were included in the analyses. In regard to this clone: What this receptor recognizes is not known. It has no much larger one-base neighbor in the sample; base qualities were not kept.

CDR1 SSHAT and CDR2 FNYEAQ were looked up in the germline V gene (reference sequence). Trimming removed 5 bases from V and 3 bases from J, leaving 13 bases between the germline ends. The CDR3 covers 15 residues, taking in both the cysteine and the phenylalanine. The sequence is cut down to CDR3 DNA, 45 bases in frame from base 1. Points the paper makes about the study in general: In blood, the top tumor clonotypes increased from baseline to 2 weeks after radiation and then shrank by 4 weeks, which suggests a temporary expansion of tumor-resident clones. Because the trial had a single-armed design, the trial could not examine how radiation dose or scheduling affected the TCR repertoire. Blood repertoire dynamics were not followed beyond 4 weeks after treatment. No pretreatment tumor biopsies were available, so the baseline intratumoral presence of clonotypes could not be determined.

The immunoSEQ kit was used, according to the manufacturer's recommendations, to generate TCR beta libraries from genomic DNA. To prepare the libraries, a first multiplex PCR with proprietary primers was run, followed by a second PCR that added unique barcodes, and a bead cleanup was done after each round. Each sample batch included a kit-provided positive control reaction and a negative control reaction. The final libraries underwent checking on an Agilent 4200 TapeStation D1000 ScreenTape, volumetric pooling, and quantification by qPCR. Sequencing was performed on an Illumina NextSeq500 using a MidOutput 150-cycle cartridge, with 156 Read1 cycles, 15 Index1 cycles, and the kit custom primers. The pooled library was loaded at 0.85 to 1 pM, with an approximately 20% PhiX control spiked in. On the authors' methods: Vendor-processed data were analyzed in R, with a clonotype defined as all T cells sharing the same CDR3 nucleotide sequence. For clone abundance analyses, frequencies were normalized to the 10,000 most abundant clones in each sample. Before analysis, public T cell clones were removed, and these numbered fewer than five per sample on average. A difference in abundance of at least 32-fold between compartments was used to define tumor-enriched and baseline blood-enriched clonotypes. A beta-binomial differential abundance model was applied to find clonotypes that expanded or contracted between blood time points. Tumor-blood repertoire similarity was measured with the Baroni-Urbani and Buser coefficient, and group comparisons used two-tailed Wilcoxon tests in R. Entries here come from immuneACCESS through TCRdb and include only in-frame sequences with V and J called. Some clones fail to appear in such tables; in the studies checked, an unresolved V gene covers under half of the shortfall, and the cause of the remainder is unknown. Clone size and V and J calls were adopted from that table, with D and trimming inferred from the DNA. In this sample the table shows roughly 61,000 clones, more than 60% of which occur a single time. About 6.4% of the sample goes to the ten largest clones.

Recombination linked TRBV7-7 to TRBJ2-2; the D gene is perhaps TRBD2, from 5 matching bases. The clonotype originates from a man in his fifties or sixties with renal cell carcinoma. Here the sequenced sample was blood, taken from a patient whose treatment included radiotherapy and nephrectomy. The DNA sequence reads TGTGCCAGCAGCCGTGGAACAGCGGACACCGGGGAGCTGTTTTTT. It codes for CASSRGTADTGELFF.